This T cell receptor (beta chain) derives from a study of CD8 T cells in ankylosing spondylitis. Findings and limits, study-wide: Matched ankylosing spondylitis synovial fluid reportedly contained a significantly enriched population of disease-linked clones. Ankylosing spondylitis blood seemed to carry a telltale TCR beta motif made of fewer than 10 highly homologous variants.

The ends were cut back, 3 bases at V and 2 bases at J, with 14 bases in the middle. The CDR3 runs to 14 residues. CDR1 is SQVTM and CDR2 is ANQGSEA in the germline V gene. This clonotype occurred a few times. The antigen remains unidentified. TCRdb re-derived calls from the 5' RACE reads in MiXCR, one entry per CDR3 protein. Seen here are 300,000 to 400,000 distinct CDR3 sequences, 20% to 25% observed once, and the top ten hold 15% to 20%. The sequencing input was blood, either unsorted or a sorted T cell fraction (not recorded which). The gene calls are TRBV29-1 and TRBJ2-7; perhaps TRBD2 as D (5 bases). This TCR derives from a male donor with ankylosing spondylitis. CDR3 amino acids: CSVELGSRAYEQYF. Written as DNA, the CDR3 is TGCAGCGTTGAGTTGGGGAGCCGAGCCTACGAGCAGTACTTC.